Shown below are 23 T cell receptor beta chains from a single sample sequenced in a study of cytomegalovirus exposure and HLA in healthy donors. Assay: immunoSEQ multiplex PCR; the TCRdb copy retains only in-frame clones and omits some. Altogether 100,000 to 150,000 clones are present, 75% to 90% being singletons, with the ten largest covering 1.2%. The material sequenced was PBMCs. Receptors were obtained from a woman in her late teens or twenties in good health and CMV-seronegative.

The J gene is TRBJ2-2, the V gene TRBV10-2, with TRBD1 identical over 7 bases. There are 16 residues in the CDR3. The germline V gene encodes CDR1 WSHSY and CDR2 SAAADI. With 2 bases clipped from V and 0 bases from J, the junction kept 3 bases outside the gene matches. This CDR3 reads CASSEGTASNTGELFF. In DNA, the CDR3 is TGCGCCAGCAGTGAGGGGACAGCCTCGAACACCGGGGAGCTGTTTTTT.

V is TRBV2 and J is TRBJ2-5, with unresolved D. Trimming stripped 5 bases from V and 5 bases from J, with 6 bases between. There are 11 residues in the CDR3. The germline CDR1 and CDR2 sequences are SNHLY and FYNNEI. CDR3 in amino acids: CASSRVETQYF. CDR3 coding DNA: TGTGCCAGCAGTAGAGTGGAGACCCAGTACTTC. The variable domain in full, completed from reference TRBV2 and TRBJ2-5, reads EPEVTQTPSHQVTQMGQEVILRCVPISNHLYFYWYRQILGQKVEFLVSFYNNEISEKSEIFDDQFSVERPDGSNFTLKIRSTKLEDSAMYFCASSRVETQYFGPGTRLLVL.

The gene calls are TRBV11-3 and TRBJ2-3; 11 positions agree with TRBD1. The germline V gene has CDR1 SGHNT and CDR2 YENEEA. This CDR3 has 15 residues. J lost 8 bases, V lost 5 bases, and 9 bases had no gene match. In DNA form, the CDR3 reads TGTGCCAGCAGCGCAGGGACAGGGGGGCTGGGTACGCAGTATTTT. Residues: CASSAGTGGLGTQYF.

The chain uses TRBV7-9 and TRBJ1-5, with TRBD1 identical over 12 bases. The germline CDR1 and CDR2 sequences are SEHNR and FQNEAQ (reference sequence). With 5 bases clipped from V and 7 bases from J, the junction kept 6 bases outside the gene matches. The CDR3 length is 15 residues. Here the CDR3 reads CASSAGTGGRQPQHF. CDR3 coding DNA: TGTGCCAGCAGCGCAGGGACAGGGGGCAGACAGCCCCAGCATTTT.

This sequence joins TRBV19 and TRBJ2-5, with 7 bases identical to TRBD1. Germline CDR1 LNHDA, CDR2 SQIVND (reference sequence). Trimming cost V 5 bases and J 1 base; bases outside gene matches: 7. This CDR3 contains 15 residues. The CDR3 DNA is TGTGCCAGTAGTGGGAGAGGGGGCCTCCAAGAGACCCAGTACTTC. Its protein product is CASSGRGGLQETQYF.

This clone was recorded once. This chain connects TRBV7-9 to TRBJ1-3; D unresolved. Trimming took 6 bases from V and 8 from J, leaving 11 bases between them. The CDR3 loop spans 12 amino acids. The V gene's germline CDR1 is SEHNR and CDR2 FQNEAQ (reference sequence). Written as DNA, the CDR3 is TGTGCCAGCAGATCACCGGGTGACACCATATATTTT. Its protein is CASRSPGDTIYF. The entire variable domain, with the rest obtained from reference TRBV7-9 and TRBJ1-3, is as follows: DTGVSQNPRHKITKRGQNVTFRCDPISEHNRLYWYRQTLGQGPEFLTYFQNEAQLEKSRLLSDRFSAERPKGSFSTLEIQRTEQGDSAMYLCASRSPGDTIYFGEGSWLTVV.

The CDR3 DNA sequence: TGTGCCAGCAGTTCGTATCAGACAGGGCCTTCTAATGAAAAACTGTTTTTT. This encodes CASSSYQTGPSNEKLFF. The chain combines TRBV27 with TRBJ1-4; 7 nucleotides align to TRBD1. V lost 4 bases to trimming and J lost 3 bases; unmatched junction nucleotides: 11. This CDR3 is 17 amino acids long. Germline CDR1 and CDR2: MNHEY and SMNVEV (reference sequence).

This clone appeared once. The chain uses TRBV6-9 and TRBJ1-1; D unresolved. The V end lost 5 bases, the J end lost 1 base, and 20 bases lay between the germline ends. The germline V gene has CDR1 MNHGY and CDR2 SVAAGI. This CDR3 has 17 residues. The CDR3 nucleotides read TGTGCCAGCAGTCACCAAACCCCGGGAGCCGGGAACACTGAAGCTTTCTTT. It yields the protein CASSHQTPGAGNTEAFF.

This clone was recorded only once. The rearrangement uses TRBV18 and TRBJ2-1; TRBD2 is a possible D gene (6 bases). CDR1 is KGHSH and CDR2 is LQKENI in the germline V gene. The V and J ends lost 2 bases and 8 bases respectively, with 16 bases between them. The CDR3 totals 15 residues. In nucleotides, the CDR3 is TGTGCCAGCTCACCAAGGACTACTGGGGAAGATGAGCAGTTCTTC. Translated: CASSPRTTGEDEQFF.

V is TRBV10-3 and J is TRBJ1-3, with 7 bases lining up with TRBD1. The CDR3 is made up of 13 amino acids. Losses at the gene ends were 6 bases for V and 3 bases for J; bases not matched to a gene: 2. The germline V gene encodes CDR1 ENHRY and CDR2 SYGVKD. CDR3: CAISGTDGNTIYF. In DNA, the CDR3 is TGTGCCATCAGCGGGACAGATGGAAACACCATATATTTT.

The J gene is TRBJ2-7, the V gene TRBV13; D unresolved. V was pared by 0 bases and J by 5 bases, with 8 bases between. CDR3 length: 13 amino acids. Germline V gene data show CDR1 as PRHDT and CDR2 as FYEKMQ (reference sequence). CDR3: CASSLGSPNEQYF. CDR3 in DNA: TGTGCCAGCAGCTTAGGCAGTCCGAACGAGCAGTACTTC.

The chain combines TRBV6-5 with TRBJ1-5, with 7 nucleotides matching TRBD1. V shed 2 bases, J shed 6 bases, and the junction held 7 bases outside the gene matches. Germline V gives CDR1 MNHEY, CDR2 SVGAGI. The CDR3 runs 15 residues. The CDR3 spells CASSYAGTAGQPQHF. The CDR3 DNA is TGTGCCAGCAGTTACGCGGGGACAGCGGGTCAGCCCCAGCATTTT.

The chain has TRBV2 and TRBJ2-5; the match to TRBD2 covers 9 bases. Trimming took 6 bases from V and 5 from J; bases not matched to a gene: 4. CDR3 size: 13 residues. CDR1 and CDR2 from the germline V gene are SNHLY and FYNNEI. Here the CDR3 DNA reads TGTGCCAGCAGCTACAGCGGGGGGGAGACCCAGTACTTC. It specifies CASSYSGGETQYF.

The J gene is TRBJ1-2, the V gene TRBV4-2, with D possibly TRBD1 on 6 matching bases. V was trimmed by 3 bases and J by 1 base, leaving 12 bases between them. The germline V gene encodes CDR1 LGHNA and CDR2 YNFKEQ. The CDR3 runs to 15 residues. The CDR3 spells CASSQQGLNNYGYTF. CDR3 nucleotide sequence: TGTGCCAGCAGCCAGCAGGGGCTGAATAACTATGGCTACACCTTC.

The V and J genes are TRBV6-5 and TRBJ1-1; 7 positions agree with TRBD1. Unmatched junction bases numbered 8, after V lost 6 bases and J lost 1 base. This CDR3 has 15 residues. The germline V gene has CDR1 MNHEY and CDR2 SVGAGI. For the CDR3, the DNA is TGTGCCAGCAGACGATACAGGGGCCGGAACACTGAAGCTTTCTTT. Protein: CASRRYRGRNTEAFF.

The genes are TRBV27 and TRBJ1-5; D is possibly TRBD1 (5 bases). Germline lookup yields CDR1 MNHEY and CDR2 SMNVEV (reference sequence). The CDR3 is 12 residues long. Trimming left V 3 bases short and J 11 bases short, with 11 bases between. The CDR3 region is CASSFQGDAQHF. CDR3 sequence (DNA): TGTGCCAGCAGTTTCCAGGGCGACGCCCAGCATTTT.

The chain recombines TRBV6-6 with TRBJ2-1; D might be TRBD1 (5 bases). The CDR3 totals 12 residues. Trimming stripped 5 bases from V and 14 bases from J, with 16 bases between. Germline CDR1 and CDR2: MNHNY and SVGAGI (reference sequence). The CDR3 sequence is CASSTPVRVEFF. As DNA, the CDR3 is TGTGCCAGCAGTACCCCGGTCAGGGTGGAGTTCTTC.

The chain uses TRBV15 and TRBJ1-2; maybe TRBD1 (6 bases). The germline V and J ends were trimmed by 3 bases and 4 bases, with 15 bases remaining between them. Germline CDR1 is LNHNV and CDR2 is YYDKDF (reference sequence). The CDR3 sequence is 15 residues long. The CDR3 DNA follows: TGTGCCACCAGCAGTGCCCGGGGGGCTGGCTATGGCTACACCTTC. Encoded protein: CATSSARGAGYGYTF.

The DNA for the CDR3 is TGTGCCAGCAGCTCGCGGACAAGGACTAGCTCCTATAATTCACCCCTCCACTTT. This sequence encodes CASSSRTRTSSYNSPLHF. The V call is TRBV21-1, the J call TRBJ1-6. TRBV21-1 is deemed a pseudogene. The CDR3 runs to 18 residues.

The chain employs TRBV5-6 and TRBJ1-4; TRBD1 aligns across 8 bases. Trimming removed 4 bases from V and 0 bases from J; junction bases left unmatched: 8. There are 17 residues in the CDR3. From germline, CDR1 is SGHDT and CDR2 YYEEEE. DNA of the CDR3: TGTGCCAGCAGCCCAGACAGGGGAATTGCAACTAATGAAAAACTGTTTTTT. Its translation: CASSPDRGIATNEKLFF.

The gene calls are TRBV28 and TRBJ1-5; TRBD1 is a possible D gene (6 bases). V was trimmed by 2 bases and J by 3 bases, leaving 11 bases between them. CDR1 is MDHEN and CDR2 is SYDVKM in the germline V gene. The CDR3 has 15 residues. The CDR3 DNA sequence: TGTGCCAGCAGTTTAGGACAGTGGTACAATCAGCCCCAGCATTTT. Translating gives CASSLGQWYNQPQHF.

V usage is TRBV6-5 and J usage is TRBJ1-4; 7 nucleotides match TRBD1. The germline V gene has CDR1 MNHEY and CDR2 SVGAGI. Unmatched junction bases numbered 9, after V lost 0 bases and J lost 8 bases. The CDR3 runs 16 residues. The CDR3 reads CASSYSPTGMREKLFF. CDR3 DNA sequence: TGTGCCAGCAGTTACTCACCGACAGGGATGCGGGAAAAACTGTTTTTT.

This clone has only one observation. V is TRBV6-6 and J is TRBJ2-3; D remains ambiguous. Per the germline V gene, CDR1 is MNHNY and CDR2 is SVGAGI (reference sequence). The CDR3 runs to 15 residues. V was shortened by 4 bases and J by 1 base, with 12 bases between the two germline ends. The DNA for the CDR3 is TGTGCCAGCAGTTCCGGGTTCTGGGGCACAGATACGCAGTATTTT. This translates into CASSSGFWGTDTQYF.